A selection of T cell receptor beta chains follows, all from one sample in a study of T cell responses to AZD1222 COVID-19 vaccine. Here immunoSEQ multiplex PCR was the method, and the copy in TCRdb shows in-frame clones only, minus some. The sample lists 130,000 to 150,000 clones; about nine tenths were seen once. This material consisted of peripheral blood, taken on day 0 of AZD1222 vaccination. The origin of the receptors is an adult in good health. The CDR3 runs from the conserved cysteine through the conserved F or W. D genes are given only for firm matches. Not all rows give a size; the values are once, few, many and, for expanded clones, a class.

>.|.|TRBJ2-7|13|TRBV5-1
TGCGCCAGCAGCTTGGAGGGTCGGTACGAGCAGTACTTC
CASSLEGRYEQYF
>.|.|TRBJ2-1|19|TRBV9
TGTGCCAGTCGGAGGGGGCTAGCGGGTGGTTCGAGCTCCTACAATGAGCAGTTCTTC
CASRRGLAGGSSSYNEQFF
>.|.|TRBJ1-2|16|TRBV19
TGTGCCAGTAGTATAACCCTCAATACGGGGGCCTCTGGCTACACCTTC
CASSITLNTGASGYTF
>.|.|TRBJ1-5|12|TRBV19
TGTGCTCCAGGGGACAGCAATCAGCCCCAGCATTTT
CAPGDSNQPQHF
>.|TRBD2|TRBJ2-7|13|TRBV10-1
TGCGCCAGCAGTGAGCAACTAGCGCGCGAGCAGTACTTC
CASSEQLAREQYF
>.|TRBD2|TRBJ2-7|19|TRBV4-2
TGTGCCAGCAGCCTAACTAGCGCGGGAGGGCCCCTAAGCTCCTACGAGCAGTACTTC
CASSLTSAGGPLSSYEQYF
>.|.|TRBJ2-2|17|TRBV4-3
TGCGCCAGCAGCCAAGAACATCCGATTAGGGTTGGCGGGGAGCTGTTTTTT
CASSQEHPIRVGGELFF
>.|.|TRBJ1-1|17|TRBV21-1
TGTGCCAGCAGCAAAAGGTTTCGGGACTCACGGGCGGGTGAAGCTTTCTTT
CASSKRFRDSRAGEAFF
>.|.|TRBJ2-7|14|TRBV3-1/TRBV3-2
TGTGCCAGCAGCCCCCAAGGGACCGGGGGCGAGCAGTACTTC
CASSPQGTGGEQYF
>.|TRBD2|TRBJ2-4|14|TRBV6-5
TGTGCCAGCAGTTGGACTAGCCGTCCTCCCATTCAGTACTTC
CASSWTSRPPIQYF
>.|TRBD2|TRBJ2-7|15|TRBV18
TGTGCCAGCTCACCACATCTAGCGGGGGACTACGAGCAGTACTTC
CASSPHLAGDYEQYF
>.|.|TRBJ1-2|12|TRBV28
TGTGCCAGCAGTTCGCGAATAGATGGCTACACCTTC
CASSSRIDGYTF
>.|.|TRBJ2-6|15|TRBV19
TGTGCCAGTAGTATCCCCAACTCTGGGGCCAACGTCCTGACTTTC
CASSIPNSGANVLTF
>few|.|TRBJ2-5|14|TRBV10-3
TGTGCCATCAGTCTGGGGACGCAGCAAGAGACCCAGTACTTC
CAISLGTQQETQYF
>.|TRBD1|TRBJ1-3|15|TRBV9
TGTGCCAGCAGCCCGAGGACAGGCTCTGGAAACACCATATATTTT
CASSPRTGSGNTIYF
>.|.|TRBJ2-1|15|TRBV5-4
TGTGCCAGCAGCTTGCGACGGGCTACAATGTCTGAGCAGTTCTTC
CASSLRRATMSEQFF
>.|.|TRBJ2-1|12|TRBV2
TGTGCCAGCAGTGATACTGGCATCCGACAGTTCTTC
CASSDTGIRQFF
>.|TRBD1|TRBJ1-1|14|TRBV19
TGTGCCAGCAACCACAGGGGGCGCGGGACTGAAGCTTTCTTT
CASNHRGRGTEAFF
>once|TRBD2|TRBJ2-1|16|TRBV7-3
TGTGCCAGCAGCCCCCTTAGCGGGAGCCGGGTGCGGGAGCAGTTCTTC
CASSPLSGSRVREQFF
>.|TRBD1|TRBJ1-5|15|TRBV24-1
TGTGCCACCAGTGACGGACAGGGTAGAGATCAGCCCCAGCATTTT
CATSDGQGRDQPQHF
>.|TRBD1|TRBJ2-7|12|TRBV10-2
TGCGCCAGCATAGGACAGGGATCCGAGCAGTACTTC
CASIGQGSEQYF
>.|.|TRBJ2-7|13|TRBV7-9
TGTGCCAGCAGCTTAGATGTTGTTAGGGAGCAGTACTTC
CASSLDVVREQYF
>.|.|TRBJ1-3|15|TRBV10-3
TGTGCCATCGCGGGGGATAGGGTCTCTGGAAACACCATATATTTT
CAIAGDRVSGNTIYF
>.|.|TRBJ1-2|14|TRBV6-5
TGTGCCAGCAGACTCGGGCTGCAGAACTATGGCTACACCTTC
CASRLGLQNYGYTF
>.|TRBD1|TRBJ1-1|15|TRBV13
TGTGCCAGCGCCCCTAGGGACAGGGGTCACACTGAAGCTTTCTTT
CASAPRDRGHTEAFF
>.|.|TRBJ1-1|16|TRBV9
TGTGCCAGCAGCGGGAATTGGATAGTGGTGGACACTGAAGCTTTCTTT
CASSGNWIVVDTEAFF
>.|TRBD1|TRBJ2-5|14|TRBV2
TGTGCCAGCTCCGCCCCAGGGGGCTTTGAGACCCAGTACTTC
CASSAPGGFETQYF
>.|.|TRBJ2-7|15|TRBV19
TGTGCCAGTAGTATAGGTCCGGGCCAAACCTACGAGCAGTACTTC
CASSIGPGQTYEQYF